The 21 T cell receptor beta chains presented below share a single source sample, sequenced in a study of CD8 T cells in Susac syndrome. The RNA input was roughly 0.45 to 1 ug, and it was reverse transcribed with random hexamers. MiXCR was run by TCRdb on the immunoSEQ multiplex PCR reads, yielding one entry per CDR3 protein. The data contain about 130,000 distinct CDR3 sequences, approximately 95% of them singletons. The sample taken for sequencing was CD8+ T cells from PBMCs. All receptors come from a human donor with multiple sclerosis.

V is TRBV25-1 and J is TRBJ2-3, with no clear D. CDR3 length equals 13 residues. Germline values: CDR1 MGHDK, CDR2 SYGVNS. Trimming removed 1 base from V and 4 bases from J, with 6 bases in between. CDR3 sequence reads: CASSEFPPDTQYF. CDR3 bases: TGTGCCAGCAGTGAATTTCCCCCAGATACGCAGTATTTT.

The chain combines TRBV4-1 with TRBJ2-5, with TRBD2 identical over 8 bases. There are 14 residues in the CDR3. V lost 5 bases, J lost 4 bases, and 6 bases stayed unmatched. The germline V gene encodes CDR1 MGHRA and CDR2 YSYEKL. The CDR3 bases are TGCGCCAGCAGCTGGTTCCTAGCGGGAGAGACCCAGTACTTC. This sequence encodes CASSWFLAGETQYF.

The chain links TRBV5-4 to TRBJ2-3; D remains unclear. V gave up 4 bases and J gave up 2 bases, with 14 bases separating them. Germline V gene sequence: CDR1 SGHNT, CDR2 YYREEE (reference sequence). This CDR3 comprises 15 residues. CDR3 loop: CASSIYPVPTDTQYF. In DNA form, the CDR3 reads TGTGCCAGCAGCATATACCCAGTCCCCACAGATACGCAGTATTTT.

The count of this clonotype is one. The gene calls are TRBV7-2 and TRBJ2-3; D not certain. Germline CDR1 and CDR2: SGHTA and FQGNSA. The CDR3 sequence is 15 residues long. V gave up 2 bases and J gave up 5 bases, with 14 bases separating them. The CDR3 DNA sequence: TGTGCCAGCAGCTTATCGGGTCCAAGGCTAGATACGCAGTATTTT. The encoded protein is CASSLSGPRLDTQYF.

This clonotype appeared a single time. This chain links TRBV30 with TRBJ1-1; D is uncertain. The CDR3 spans 13 residues. Germline V gene sequence: CDR1 GTSNPN, CDR2 SVGIG (reference sequence). The V end was cut by 1 base, the J end by 0 bases, with 6 bases between. This CDR3 is CAWSADMNTEAFF. DNA for the CDR3: TGTGCCTGGAGTGCTGACATGAACACTGAAGCTTTCTTT.

The chain recombines TRBV7-9 with TRBJ2-4; TRBD2 matches at 9 bases. This CDR3 is 18 amino acids long. The V gene's germline CDR1 is SEHNR and CDR2 FQNEAQ (reference sequence). The ends lost 5 bases at V and 0 bases at J; junction bases unmatched: 11. The CDR3 loop is CASSTPAGGSRAKNIQYF. DNA of the CDR3: TGTGCCAGCAGCACCCCGGCGGGGGGGTCGAGAGCCAAAAACATTCAGTACTTC.

The chain is built from TRBV7-6 and TRBJ2-1, with D perhaps matching TRBD1 (5 bases). CDR1 is SGHVS and CDR2 is FNYEAQ in the germline V gene. The CDR3 runs 13 residues. V lost 5 bases, J lost 10 bases, and 15 bases lay in between. The CDR3 protein is CASSPDMGQEQFF. The CDR3 DNA follows: TGTGCCAGCAGCCCGGATATGGGGCAGGAGCAGTTCTTC.

This clonotype was detected once. This chain links TRBV14 with TRBJ1-3, with D uncertain. The ends were cut back, 3 bases at V and 2 bases at J, with 17 bases in the middle. The CDR3 sequence is 17 residues long. Germline CDR1 SGHDN, CDR2 FVKESK. The CDR3 nucleotides are TGTGCCAGCAGCCACTCCCGAGTTGGGCTCCCTGGAAACACCATATATTTT. Protein sequence: CASSHSRVGLPGNTIYF.

V and J are TRBV20-1 and TRBJ2-5, with D possibly being TRBD1 or TRBD2 (5 bases each). The CDR3 runs to 13 residues. V lost 1 base and J 4 bases, leaving 10 bases between the germline ends. CDR1 DFQATT and CDR2 SNEGSKA come from the germline V gene (reference sequence). This chain's CDR3 is CSARVLGGETQYF. The CDR3 DNA reads TGCAGTGCTAGAGTACTTGGGGGAGAGACCCAGTACTTC.

The V and J genes are TRBV20-1 and TRBJ2-3; D might be TRBD2 (5 bases). Looked up from germline, CDR1 is DFQATT and CDR2 is SNEGSKA (reference sequence). V was clipped by 0 bases and J by 0 bases, with 13 bases between them. CDR3 length: 16 residues. This CDR3 is CSARDRQRPSTDTQYF. The CDR3 region has the DNA TGCAGTGCTAGAGATCGGCAGCGGCCTAGCACAGATACGCAGTATTTT.

This sequence joins TRBV27 and TRBJ2-3; 7 bases match TRBD2. Germline-derived CDR1 and CDR2 are MNHEY and SMNVEV (reference sequence). J gave up 4 bases and V 2 bases, and 9 bases lay outside the gene matches. The CDR3 spans 16 residues. In nucleotides, the CDR3 is TGTGCCAGCAGTTTAGCTGGCCGGGAGGTGGCAGATACGCAGTATTTT. Its translation is CASSLAGREVADTQYF.

The V and J genes are TRBV9 and TRBJ2-5; 14 bases fit TRBD2. Looked up from germline, CDR1 is SGDLS and CDR2 is YYNGEE. This CDR3 is 20 amino acids long. V shed 0 bases, J shed 6 bases, and the junction held 16 bases outside the gene matches. Here the CDR3 DNA reads TGTGCCAGCAGCGTAGCTGACCTACCTGGACTAGCGGGGGGCAGACAGACCCAGTACTTC. Amino acid sequence: CASSVADLPGLAGGRQTQYF. Variable domain in full (rest from reference TRBV9 and TRBJ2-5): DSGVTQTPKHLITATGQRVTLRCSPRSGDLSVYWYQQSLDQGLQFLIQYYNGEERAKGNILERFSAQQFPDLHSELNLSSLELGDSALYFCASSVADLPGLAGGRQTQYFGPGTRLLVL.

The V gene is TRBV5-1, the J gene TRBJ2-5; D might be TRBD2 (5 bases). The CDR3 covers 14 residues. V lost 4 bases, J lost 2 bases, and 12 bases lay in between. Germline-derived CDR1 and CDR2 are SGHRS and YFSETQ. Here the CDR3 reads CASSPWTDQETQYF. The CDR3 coding sequence is TGCGCCAGCAGCCCGTGGACTGATCAAGAGACCCAGTACTTC.

The chain uses TRBV3-1 and TRBJ2-1; D tentatively fits TRBD1 or TRBD2 (5 bases each). Trimming stripped 0 bases from V and 1 base from J, with 13 bases between. CDR1 LGHDT and CDR2 YNNKEL come from the germline V gene (reference sequence). The CDR3 extends over 17 amino acids. The CDR3 reads CASSQDLPGRSYNEQFF. In nucleotides, the CDR3 is TGTGCCAGCAGCCAAGATCTCCCAGGGAGATCCTACAATGAGCAGTTCTTC.

The chain is built from TRBV29-1 and TRBJ1-2; D unclear. Trimming took off 5 bases at V and 1 base at J, with 5 bases between the two ends. Germline CDR1 reads SQVTM; CDR2 reads ANQGSEA. There are 11 residues in the CDR3. CDR3 amino acids: CSVRSNYGYTF. CDR3 in DNA: TGCAGCGTTCGCAGTAACTATGGCTACACCTTC.

The chain uses TRBV7-8 and TRBJ2-2; 8 nucleotides align to TRBD1. The ends lost 4 bases at V and 5 bases at J; junction bases unmatched: 24. The CDR3 extends over 21 amino acids. CDR1 SGHVS and CDR2 FQNEAQ come from the germline V gene. The CDR3 spells CASSSRNRDRFKVQGTGELFF. The CDR3, as DNA: TGTGCCAGCAGCTCTCGAAACCGGGACAGGTTTAAGGTCCAGGGGACCGGGGAGCTGTTTTTT.

A few counts support this clonotype. The chain uses TRBV5-1 and TRBJ1-2; 11 bases fit TRBD1. CDR1 and CDR2 from the germline V gene are SGHRS and YFSETQ. This CDR3 is 13 amino acids long. Trimming removed 4 bases from V and 8 bases from J; junction bases left unmatched: 4. The CDR3: CASSEDRGHGYTF. CDR3 DNA: TGCGCCAGCAGCGAGGACAGGGGGCACGGCTACACCTTC.

The J gene is TRBJ2-5, the V gene TRBV7-8; D perhaps matches TRBD1 (5 bases). Germline values: CDR1 SGHVS, CDR2 FQNEAQ. The CDR3 spans 12 residues. The ends were cut back, 5 bases at V and 7 bases at J, with 11 bases in the middle. CDR3 coding DNA: TGTGCCAGCAGCACCGCCCAGGGGACCCAGTACTTC. Its protein product is CASSTAQGTQYF.

The genes are TRBV7-8 and TRBJ2-7; perhaps TRBD1 as D (6 bases). Germline CDR1 reads SGHVS; CDR2 reads FQNEAQ. This CDR3 has 13 residues. Trimming took 5 bases from V and 2 from J, leaving 10 bases between them. The DNA of the CDR3 is TGTGCCAGCAGCCCGGACAGAACCTACGAGCAGTACGTC. Translated: CASSPDRTYEQYV.

The chain uses TRBV19 and TRBJ2-7; D tentatively reads TRBD1 or TRBD2 (5 bases each). Trimming removed 5 bases from V and 6 bases from J, with 14 bases in between. The CDR3 contains 13 residues. Germline CDR1 and CDR2: LNHDA and SQIVND (reference sequence). CDR3 sequence (DNA): TGTGCCAGTAGTGGGGCAGACTACGGCGAGCAGTACGTC. Protein sequence: CASSGADYGEQYV.

This clonotype was detected only a few times. The chain uses TRBV7-9 and TRBJ2-7, with D uncertain. The V gene's germline CDR1 is SEHNR and CDR2 FQNEAQ (reference sequence). The V end lost 5 bases, the J end lost 2 bases, and 10 bases lay between the germline ends. The CDR3 covers 13 residues. CDR3 region: CASSVSETYEQYF. In DNA form, the CDR3 reads TGTGCCAGCAGCGTCTCTGAGACCTACGAGCAGTACTTC.